This entry concerns a single T cell receptor beta chain. The target antigen is unknown. The data were taken from a study of cytomegalovirus exposure and HLA in healthy donors. Study findings and constraints: Earlier findings revealed that most TCR beta V segments proved productive either about 87% or about 30% of the time. It was confirmed in vitro that a few of the CMV-associated chains were specific for CMV antigens. In a later analysis, donors in an Asian-associated ancestry cluster reportedly had fewer N-insertions in productive TCRs than the cohort mean.

Germline CDR1 and CDR2: MNHNY and SVGAGI (reference sequence). The length of the CDR3 is 16 residues. V shed 5 bases, J shed 0 bases, and the junction held 7 bases outside the gene matches. Donors sampled were nominally healthy, though unrecorded immune exposures were likely. PCR employed 60 Vbeta and 13 Jbeta primers. Profiling relied on immunoSEQ multiplex PCR, and the TCRdb table lists in-frame clones only, not all of them. Of more than 150,000 clones listed, about 80% were seen once; the top ten hold roughly 2%. The clonotype comes from a woman aged 30 to 39 in good health and CMV-seronegative. The genes are TRBV6-6 and TRBJ1-3; 7 positions match TRBD1. Sample: PBMCs. Here the CDR3 reads CASSTTRGVSGNTIYF. Here the CDR3 DNA reads TGTGCCAGCAGTACCACCAGGGGGGTCTCTGGAAACACCATATATTTT.